This T cell receptor (beta chain) was found in a study of blood T cell repertoires in COVID-19. Study-level background: The study drew acute and convalescent COVID-19 samples from the United States, Italy and Spain.

The germline CDR1 and CDR2 sequences are SGHTA and FQGNSA. This CDR3 comprises 16 residues. After removal of 1 base from V and 0 bases from J, the junction contained 4 bases not matched to a gene. Authors' methods: Estimated nucleated cell counts came from reference gene primer amplification. The protocol was immunoSEQ multiplex PCR, while the TCRdb copy is restricted to in-frame clones and leaves out a portion. V, J and clone size were drawn from that table, and D and trimming were deduced from the DNA. The data show about 150,000 clones, with about four fifths seen just once and over 12% held by the top ten.

The V call is TRBV7-2, the J call TRBJ1-2, with 8 bases identical to TRBD1. The sample was peripheral blood. This sequence was found in a human donor with acute or convalescent COVID-19. The donor label of this sample is uncertain. The CDR3 DNA is TGTGCCAGCAGCTTAGGTGGACAGGGAGCTAACTATGGCTACACCTTC. It encodes CASSLGGQGANYGYTF.